These 14 T cell receptor beta chains were sequenced from one sample in a study of T cell repertoires in aging, cancer and after chemotherapy. The template was genomic DNA from peripheral blood, not RNA. TRB rearrangements spanning V, D and J were amplified using mixed TRB-A/B primers. TCRdb re-analysed the multiplex PCR reads in MiXCR, keeping a single row per CDR3 protein. The repertoire holds about 8,500 distinct CDR3 sequences, with roughly 41% as singletons. Sequenced input: blood. These receptors came from a human donor with a solid tumor.

V is TRBV5-1 and J is TRBJ1-2; D might be TRBD1 (5 bases). The V gene's germline CDR1 is SGHRS and CDR2 YFSETQ. The CDR3 length is 14 residues. The V gene lost 0 bases and the J gene lost 1 base, with 7 bases spanning the gap. CDR3 nucleotides: TGCGCCAGCAGCTTGGGACAGAGTAACTATGGCTACACCTTC. Translating gives CASSLGQSNYGYTF.

By share of the sample, this clonotype is medium-sized. The chain employs TRBV19 and TRBJ2-3; 8 bases match TRBD2. The CDR3 covers 15 residues. The germline CDR1 and CDR2 sequences are LNHDA and SQIVND (reference sequence). J was trimmed by 5 bases and V by 6 bases; bases with no gene match: 10. This chain's CDR3 is CASRNRAGGGDTQYF. CDR3 sequence (DNA): TGTGCCAGTAGAAACAGGGCGGGAGGAGGAGATACGCAGTATTTT.

This clonotype is classed as medium-sized (0.01 to 0.1%). The V gene is TRBV29-1, the J gene TRBJ2-3; tentatively, D is TRBD1 (5 bases). Trimming left V 3 bases short and J 0 bases short, with 7 bases between. This CDR3 comprises 13 residues. Germline CDR1 is SQVTM and CDR2 is ANQGSEA. CDR3 in amino acids: CSVEGQSTDTQYF. DNA for the CDR3: TGCAGCGTTGAGGGGCAGAGCACAGATACGCAGTATTTT.

This clonotype was counted only a few times. J is TRBJ2-7 and V is TRBV12-3 or TRBV12-4, with 8 bases aligning to TRBD1. With 5 bases clipped from V and 5 bases from J, the junction kept 14 bases outside the gene matches. There are 16 residues in the CDR3. The CDR3 region is CASSTYQGAGGDEQYF. CDR3 coding DNA: TGTGCCAGCAGTACCTACCAGGGGGCAGGGGGAGACGAGCAGTACTTC.

The chain links TRBV12-3 or TRBV12-4 to TRBJ2-7; TRBD1 might be the D (5 bases). V was pared by 7 bases and J by 3 bases, with 13 bases between. The CDR3 has 13 amino acids. CDR3 coding DNA: TGTGCCAGCACCCCGGAAAGGGGCTACGAGCAGTACTTC. Protein: CASTPERGYEQYF.

This rearrangement joins TRBV6-4 to TRBJ2-3; no firm D call. The CDR3 loop spans 15 amino acids. V was clipped by 4 bases and J by 2 bases, with 13 bases between them. Germline CDR1 MRHNA, CDR2 SNTAGT. CDR3 coding DNA: TGTGCCAGCAGTGCCCAAAGCCACCTCACAGATACGCAGTATTTT. This sequence encodes CASSAQSHLTDTQYF.

The chain has TRBV4-2 and TRBJ2-3; D might be TRBD2 (5 bases). This CDR3 is built from 17 residues. The germline V gene has CDR1 LGHNA and CDR2 YNFKEQ. Deletions cut 4 bases from V and 4 bases from J, with 21 bases between. The CDR3 bases are TGTGCCAGCAGCCCGGATTCGAGCGGTGGAGGAGCAGATACGCAGTATTTT. The encoded protein is CASSPDSSGGGADTQYF.

The gene calls are TRBV20-1 and TRBJ2-2; the match to TRBD1 covers 7 bases. Germline V gene data show CDR1 as DFQATT and CDR2 as SNEGSKA (reference sequence). The trim removed 3 bases at V and 4 bases at J, leaving 8 bases unmatched. The CDR3 is 15 residues long. In nucleotides, the CDR3 is TGCAGTGCTAGGAAAAAACAGGGGAGCACCGGGGAGCTGTTTTTT. This gives the protein CSARKKQGSTGELFF.

This chain links TRBV6-1 with TRBJ2-7, with 8 bases that match TRBD1. The V gene end was trimmed by 4 bases and the J gene end by 1 base; junction bases not matched to a gene: 3. Germline V gene data show CDR1 as MNHNS and CDR2 as SASEGT. The CDR3 consists of 14 residues. CDR3 in DNA: TGTGCCAGCAGTGCGGACAGGGCTTCCTACGAGCAGTACTTC. Translation gives CASSADRASYEQYF.

This chain joins TRBV19 and TRBJ2-7; 7 bases line up with TRBD2. Germline CDR1 LNHDA, CDR2 SQIVND (reference sequence). Trimming removed 1 base from V and 4 bases from J; junction bases left unmatched: 7. The CDR3 contains 15 residues. The chain's CDR3 is CASSIGGGGSYEQYF. CDR3 bases: TGTGCCAGTAGTATAGGGGGGGGGGGAAGTTACGAGCAGTACTTC.

The V gene is TRBV6-6, the J gene TRBJ2-5; TRBD2 is a possible D gene (7 bases). CDR1 MNHNY and CDR2 SVGAGI come from the germline V gene (reference sequence). V dropped 2 bases and J dropped 5 bases, with 12 bases sitting between them. The CDR3 runs 14 residues. CDR3 residues: CASSYRGGGETQYF. The CDR3 region has the DNA TGTGCCAGCAGTTACAGGGGAGGGGGGGAGACCCAGTACTTC.

CDR3 residues: CASSPGGLATSTDTQYF. The CDR3 nucleotides are TGTGCCAGCAGCCCTGGAGGACTAGCGACTAGCACAGATACGCAGTATTTT. The genes are TRBV5-4 and TRBJ2-3, with 9 bases fitting TRBD2. Germline V gene sequence: CDR1 SGHNT, CDR2 YYREEE (reference sequence). Unmatched junction bases numbered 9, after V lost 4 bases and J lost 0 bases. The CDR3 loop spans 17 amino acids. The full variable domain, in which reference TRBV5-4 and TRBJ2-3 provide the parts outside the CDR3, is ETGVTQSPTHLIKTRGQQVTLRCSSQSGHNTVSWYQQALGQGPQFIFQYYREEENGRGNFPPRFSGLQFPNYSSELNVNALELDDSALYLCASSPGGLATSTDTQYFGPGTRLTVL.

The table lists this clonotype with a count of one. This sequence joins TRBV11-3 and TRBJ2-7; no clear D. From germline, CDR1 is SGHNT and CDR2 YENEEA. V lost 5 bases, J lost 2 bases, and 13 bases lay in between. The CDR3 runs to 14 residues. The CDR3 spells CASSATEQPYEQYF. For the CDR3, the DNA is TGTGCCAGCAGCGCCACGGAACAACCCTACGAGCAGTACTTC.

In regard to this clonotype: A much bigger clone sits one base away, suggesting this may be a read error. The V gene is TRBV29-1, the J gene TRBJ2-5; tentatively, D is TRBD2 (6 bases). Germline values: CDR1 SQVTM, CDR2 ANQGSEA. Trimming took off 6 bases at V and 3 bases at J, with 11 bases between the two ends. The CDR3 has 12 amino acids. The CDR3 coding sequence is TGCAGCGTCGTGCGGGGTAAAGAGACCCAGTACTTC. Amino acids: CSVVRGKETQYF.